One and the same sample provided the 31 T cell receptor beta chains below, sequenced in a study of cytotoxic CD8 clonotypes in ibrutinib-treated CLL (dated by TCRdb to about 2021). Library prep was done by the immunoSEQ multiplex PCR assay. As stored in TCRdb, this immuneACCESS dataset retains in-frame rearrangements with V and J assigned. A fraction of the clones does not appear; measured against another copy, unresolved V genes explain less than half of the discrepancy, and the remainder lacks a known reason. This sample comprises 25,000 to 30,000 clones, about three fifths of them detected only once. The ten largest account for approximately 14% of the sample. Specimen: PBMCs, collected before ibrutinib treatment. The receptors were sampled from a human donor with chronic lymphocytic leukemia.

This rearrangement joins TRBV2 to TRBJ2-5; 7 nucleotides agree with TRBD1. The CDR3 is made up of 13 amino acids. Germline V gene lookup returns CDR1 SNHLY and CDR2 FYNNEI. V lost 6 bases, J lost 7 bases, and 8 bases stayed unmatched. DNA of the CDR3: TGTGCCAGCAGCTTTCAGGGGGAAGGGACCCAGTACTTC. Translating it yields CASSFQGEGTQYF.

The V gene is TRBV11-3, the J gene TRBJ2-4; maybe TRBD2 (7 bases). The CDR3 totals 17 residues. The V end was cut by 1 base, the J end by 6 bases, with 19 bases between. Germline loops: CDR1 SGHNT, CDR2 YENEEA. The CDR3 nucleotides are TGTGCCAGCAGCTTAGTCTCGGGGGGCGCACACCGAAACATTCAGTACTTC. Amino acids: CASSLVSGGAHRNIQYF.

J is TRBJ1-5 and V is TRBV6-1; D uncertain. CDR3 length equals 11 residues. CDR1 and CDR2 from the germline V gene are MNHNS and SASEGT. The ends were cut back, 6 bases at V and 1 base at J, with 1 base in the middle. The CDR3 region has the DNA TGTGCCAGCAGAAGCAATCAGCCCCAGCATTTT. Residues: CASRSNQPQHF.

This chain joins TRBV5-6 and TRBJ1-5; possible D gene TRBD1, 5 bases. Trimming took 5 bases from V and 4 from J, leaving 10 bases between them. The germline V gene encodes CDR1 SGHDT and CDR2 YYEEEE. CDR3 length: 13 residues. The chain's CDR3 is CASSRWGNQPQHF. The CDR3 nucleotides read TGTGCCAGCAGTAGGTGGGGGAATCAGCCCCAGCATTTT.

J is TRBJ2-1 and V is TRBV27, with 12 bases aligning to TRBD1. The trim removed 3 bases at V and 12 bases at J, leaving 9 bases unmatched. Germline V gene sequence: CDR1 MNHEY, CDR2 SMNVEV (reference sequence). There are 15 residues in the CDR3. The CDR3 protein is CASSFTGTGGGGQFF. DNA of the CDR3: TGTGCCAGCAGTTTCACCGGGACAGGGGGCGGCGGGCAGTTCTTC.

The V and J genes are TRBV6-4 and TRBJ2-2, with 7 positions matching TRBD2. Trimming removed 6 bases from V and 4 bases from J; junction bases left unmatched: 5. CDR1 and CDR2 from the germline V gene are MRHNA and SNTAGT. This CDR3 has 14 amino acids. CDR3 amino acids: CASRRLAGTGELFF. In DNA form, the CDR3 reads TGTGCCAGCAGGAGGTTAGCGGGCACCGGGGAGCTGTTTTTT.

The chain links TRBV2 to TRBJ2-7; D is undetermined. Germline assignment: CDR1 SNHLY and CDR2 FYNNEI. The CDR3 is made up of 14 amino acids. Between the trimmed V and J ends, which lost 6 bases and 5 bases, there was a span of 17 bases. DNA for the CDR3: TGTGCCAGCAGGACGGTAGCACAAAACAACGAGCAGTACTTC. Translating gives CASRTVAQNNEQYF.

The chain links TRBV6-1 to TRBJ1-6, with D possibly TRBD1 on 5 matching bases. CDR1 is MNHNS, CDR2 SASEGT, per germline. Trimming left V 2 bases short and J 11 bases short, with 19 bases between. There are 16 residues in the CDR3. The CDR3 nucleotides read TGTGCCAGCAGTGAATTACCGGGGCAGGGTAGTACACCCCTCCACTTT. Its translation: CASSELPGQGSTPLHF.

This clone showed up just a few times. The V gene is TRBV7-8, the J gene TRBJ1-5, with 7 bases identical to TRBD1. Germline-derived CDR1 and CDR2 are SGHVS and FQNEAQ. This CDR3 region has 16 residues. V gave up 1 base and J gave up 7 bases; unmatched junction bases: 10. CDR3 protein: CASSLEVRGPRQPQHF. CDR3 in DNA: TGTGCCAGCAGCTTAGAGGTTAGGGGGCCAAGGCAGCCCCAGCATTTT. Together with reference TRBV7-8 and TRBJ1-5, the CDR3 gives the full variable domain: GAGVSQSPRYKVAKRGQDVALRCDPISGHVSLFWYQQALGQGPEFLTYFQNEAQLDKSGLPSDRFFAERPEGSVSTLKIQRTQQEDSAVYLCASSLEVRGPRQPQHFGDGTRLSIL.

This chain uses TRBV5-1 with TRBJ2-2; 10 bases line up with TRBD1. The germline V gene encodes CDR1 SGHRS and CDR2 YFSETQ. This CDR3 region has 17 residues. J gave up 5 bases and V 0 bases, and 7 bases lay outside the gene matches. The CDR3 loop reads CASSLGDRGMWTGELFF. CDR3 nucleotide sequence: TGCGCCAGCAGCTTGGGGGACAGGGGTATGTGGACCGGGGAGCTGTTTTTT.

V gene TRBV5-6 combines with J gene TRBJ1-3, with D unresolved. V shed 1 base and J shed 4 bases, with 9 bases lying between them. The germline gives CDR1 SGHDT, CDR2 YYEEEE. The CDR3 covers 14 residues. The CDR3 loop is CASSLSYGGNTIYF. The CDR3 nucleotides are TGTGCCAGCAGCTTGAGTTACGGGGGAAACACCATATATTTT.

J is TRBJ2-3 and V is TRBV6-1; 11 bases agree with TRBD2. In germline, CDR1 is MNHNS, CDR2 SASEGT. The CDR3 extends over 16 amino acids. V lost 0 bases to trimming and J lost 4 bases; unmatched junction nucleotides: 3. CDR3 loop: CASSEAISGGADTQYF. The CDR3, as DNA: TGTGCCAGCAGTGAAGCAATTAGCGGGGGGGCAGATACGCAGTATTTT.

The rearrangement links TRBV11-2 to TRBJ1-1; D is possibly TRBD1 (5 bases). CDR1 and CDR2 (germline): SGHAT, FQNNGV. The CDR3 runs 16 residues. Between the trimmed V and J ends, which lost 2 bases and 1 base, there was a span of 14 bases. This CDR3 is CASSLRWGLANTEAFF. DNA for the CDR3: TGTGCCAGCAGCTTAAGGTGGGGACTGGCGAACACTGAAGCTTTCTTT.

The V and J genes are TRBV7-8 and TRBJ1-6, with D maybe TRBD1 (5 bases). The V and J ends lost 3 bases and 7 bases respectively, with 16 bases between them. Per germline, CDR1 SGHVS and CDR2 FQNEAQ. The CDR3 runs to 16 residues. The CDR3 sequence is CASSLFQGVSNSPLHF. In DNA, the CDR3 is TGTGCCAGCAGCTTGTTTCAGGGAGTTTCGAATTCACCCCTCCACTTT.

In its sample, this clone was seen a few times. The chain combines TRBV4-1 with TRBJ2-6; TRBD1 agrees at 8 bases. The CDR3 runs to 16 residues. V shed 7 bases and J 0 bases; nucleotides not matched to a gene: 5. Germline CDR1 is MGHRA and CDR2 is YSYEKL. CDR3 in DNA: TGCGCCAGCATGGGACAGGTGTTCTCTGGGGCCAACGTCCTGACTTTC. Residues: CASMGQVFSGANVLTF.

The chain has TRBV10-1 and TRBJ2-2, with TRBD1 identical over 9 bases. The CDR3 length is 16 residues. The junction had 8 bases not matched to a gene; V was cut back by 2 bases and J by 7 bases. CDR1 WNHNN and CDR2 SYGVQD come from the germline V gene (reference sequence). CDR3 loop: CASSELGQGLSGELFF. The CDR3 DNA is TGCGCCAGCAGTGAGCTAGGACAGGGGCTAAGCGGGGAGCTGTTTTTT.

The rearrangement uses TRBV10-2 and TRBJ2-5; TRBD2 matches 11 bases. The CDR3 contains 16 residues. Germline values: CDR1 WSHSY, CDR2 SAAADI. Trimming at V came to 3 bases and at J to 3 bases, leaving 6 bases not matched to a gene. CDR3 region: CASSDIAGGGKETQYF. In nucleotides, the CDR3 is TGCGCCAGCAGTGATATAGCGGGGGGGGGAAAAGAGACCCAGTACTTC.

This clone was detected a few times. J is TRBJ2-3 and V is TRBV28; TRBD2 agrees at 10 bases. The CDR3 runs 15 residues. V trimming: 5 bases; J trimming: 1 base; junction bases outside the gene matches: 3. Germline CDR1 is MDHEN and CDR2 is SYDVKM. The CDR3 nucleotides read TGTGCCAGCAGTCTAGCGGGAGCTGGCACAGATACGCAGTATTTT. Its translation is CASSLAGAGTDTQYF.

This sequence joins TRBV9 and TRBJ2-1, with no clear D. The length of the CDR3 is 16 residues. Germline V gene sequence: CDR1 SGDLS, CDR2 YYNGEE. The germline V and J ends were trimmed by 1 base and 0 bases, with 11 bases remaining between them. The CDR3 protein is CASSVFSVSSYNEQFF. The CDR3 DNA follows: TGTGCCAGCAGCGTATTTTCAGTGAGCTCCTACAATGAGCAGTTCTTC.

This clone was recorded a few times. This rearrangement joins TRBV7-3 to TRBJ2-1; tentative D call: TRBD2 (5 bases). The V end lost 0 bases, the J end lost 3 bases, and 12 bases lay between the germline ends. Germline CDR1 is SGHTA and CDR2 is FQGTGA. The CDR3 has 16 residues. Here the CDR3 reads CASSLTSSGRYNEQFF. In DNA, the CDR3 is TGTGCCAGCAGCTTAACCTCCAGCGGACGCTACAATGAGCAGTTCTTC.

This clone has just a few counts. The gene calls are TRBV9 and TRBJ1-2, with 9 bases identical to TRBD1. Germline CDR1 SGDLS, CDR2 YYNGEE. The CDR3 runs to 14 residues. V trimming: 3 bases; J trimming: 3 bases; junction bases outside the gene matches: 3. CDR3: CASSGRDRDYGYTF. In DNA form, the CDR3 reads TGTGCCAGCAGCGGTCGGGACAGGGACTATGGCTACACCTTC.

The J gene is TRBJ2-1, the V gene TRBV15; 12 bases agree with TRBD2. The CDR3 loop spans 16 amino acids. The germline gives CDR1 LNHNV, CDR2 YYDKDF (reference sequence). V shed 0 bases and J 7 bases; nucleotides not matched to a gene: 4. Written as DNA, the CDR3 is TGTGCCACCAGCAGAGACGGACTAGCGGGAAGTAATGAGCAGTTCTTC. It is translated as CATSRDGLAGSNEQFF. Based on the CDR3 plus reference TRBV15 and TRBJ2-1, the full variable domain is DAMVIQNPRYQVTQFGKPVTLSCSQTLNHNVMYWYQQKSSQAPKLLFHYYDKDFNNEADTPDNFQSRRPNTSFCFLDIRSPGLGDTAMYLCATSRDGLAGSNEQFFGPGTRLTVL.

This clone was recorded a few times. The chain links TRBV6-1 to TRBJ2-3; TRBD2 matches at 8 bases. Germline lookup yields CDR1 MNHNS and CDR2 SASEGT. The length of the CDR3 is 15 residues. With V trimmed by 2 bases and J by 5 bases, 6 bases remained unmatched. CDR3 nucleotides: TGTGCCAGCAGTGAAACGGGAGGGCCGGTAGATACGCAGTATTTT. Amino acids: CASSETGGPVDTQYF.

This clone was detected once. The rearrangement joins TRBV5-1 to TRBJ1-1; 9 bases agree with TRBD1. From germline, CDR1 is SGHRS and CDR2 YFSETQ. There are 15 residues in the CDR3. The ends lost 2 bases at V and 1 base at J; junction bases unmatched: 3. CDR3 loop: CASSLQGAANTEAFF. In DNA form, the CDR3 reads TGCGCCAGCAGCTTACAGGGGGCTGCGAACACTGAAGCTTTCTTT.

The sample holds one count of this clone. This CDR3 reads CASSPGTSGVYEQYF. The CDR3 DNA is TGTGCCAGCAGCCCAGGGACTAGCGGGGTCTACGAGCAGTACTTC. The V and J genes are TRBV11-3 and TRBJ2-7; 13 bases align to TRBD2. From germline, CDR1 is SGHNT and CDR2 YENEEA. V dropped 5 bases and J dropped 3; count of bases not matched to a gene: 4. CDR3 length equals 15 residues.

The V gene is TRBV4-1, the J gene TRBJ1-5, with no clear D. CDR1 and CDR2 from the germline V gene are MGHRA and YSYEKL. This CDR3 comprises 15 residues. V shed 0 bases and J shed 9 bases, with 15 bases lying between them. Written as DNA, the CDR3 is TGCGCCAGCAGCCAAGATTTTGGGGAATTTCGGCCCCAGCATTTT. Its translation: CASSQDFGEFRPQHF.

The chain has TRBV10-1 and TRBJ2-1; 11 bases are shared with TRBD2. The CDR3 covers 15 residues. The V gene end was trimmed by 6 bases and the J gene end by 4 bases; junction bases not matched to a gene: 5. Germline CDR1 is WNHNN and CDR2 is SYGVQD (reference sequence). For the CDR3, the DNA is TGCGCCAGCAGCCTAGCGGGAGGTAAGTACAATGAGCAGTTCTTC. It translates to CASSLAGGKYNEQFF.

Comment on this clone: One junction end does not reproduce the germline sequence, and a read error may be involved. The genes are TRBV19 and TRBJ2-7; 7 bases map to TRBD1. This CDR3 region has 19 residues. CDR1 is LNHDA, CDR2 SQIVND, per germline (reference sequence). DNA for the CDR3: TGTGCCAGTAGTACCACGTTAGGGACAGACCCGCTTGCGGCTTACGCGCAGTACTTC. Its translation: CASSTTLGTDPLAAYAQYF. Using reference TRBV19 and TRBJ2-7 for the parts outside the CDR3, the full variable domain is DGGITQSPKYLFRKEGQNVTLSCEQNLNHDAMYWYRQDPGQGLRLIYYSQIVNDFQKGDIAEGYSVSREKKESFPLTVTSAQKNPTAFYLCASSTTLGTDPLAAYAQYFGPGTRLTVT.

Turning to this clone: This sample also contains other DNA sequences that code for the same CDR3. V is TRBV2 and J is TRBJ1-1; D is unresolved. Germline loops: CDR1 SNHLY, CDR2 FYNNEI. The ends were cut back, 2 bases at V and 1 base at J, with 5 bases in the middle. The CDR3 covers 13 residues. In DNA form, the CDR3 reads TGTGCCAGCAGTGAACTCCCGAACACTGAAGCTTTCTTT. Encoded protein: CASSELPNTEAFF.

The chain recombines TRBV6-5 with TRBJ2-7; 8 bases line up with TRBD1. After removal of 6 bases from V and 4 bases from J, the junction contained 8 bases not matched to a gene. The germline gives CDR1 MNHEY, CDR2 SVGAGI. There are 14 residues in the CDR3. CDR3 nucleotides: TGTGCCAGCAGCTCGGACAGGGTACCTTACGAGCAGTACTTC. It translates to CASSSDRVPYEQYF.

V is TRBV19 and J is TRBJ2-1; D may be TRBD2 (6 bases). V was cut by 1 base and J by 5 bases, with 6 bases left in between. CDR1 and CDR2 (germline): LNHDA, SQIVND (reference sequence). This CDR3 contains 13 residues. In DNA form, the CDR3 reads TGTGCCAGTAGTATAGGCGGGGACAATGAGCAGTTCTTC. Encoded protein: CASSIGGDNEQFF.